This TCR beta chain was identified in a study of spatial heterogeneity in lung cancer. Broader study findings: At resection, ubiquitous expanded tumor TCRs appeared in blood more than at follow-up.

One entry per CDR3 protein results from TCRdb running MiXCR on the 5' RACE reads. The table shows tens of thousands of distinct CDR3 sequences, with 8.4% occurring only once. This clonotype was counted at least ten times. Its antigen is not identified. Noted time point: sample taken at primary tumor resection. Tumor, nontumor lung or frozen PBMC supplied whole RNA that was sequenced unsorted. The 70 or so donors had untreated early-stage non-small cell lung cancer. This specimen consisted of PBMCs, obtained at surgery. This receptor was obtained from a female donor with early-stage non-small cell lung cancer.

CDR3 sequence (DNA): TGTGCCAGCAGCGAGGACGGACAGGGAGATACTGAAGCTTTCTTT. Its translation: CASSEDGQGDTEAFF. The V gene is TRBV6-2 or TRBV6-3, the J gene TRBJ1-1; 8 positions match TRBD1. CDR1 and CDR2 (germline): MNHEY, SVGEGT. V trimming: 6 bases; J trimming: 5 bases; junction bases outside the gene matches: 11. The CDR3 totals 15 residues.